This T cell receptor (beta chain) was recovered during a study of cytomegalovirus exposure and HLA in healthy donors. In the study overall: Earlier findings included 90 million to 120 million unique TCR beta sequences obtained from about 180 million T cells. Approximately 85 million unique TCRs from HLA-typed donors were held in an early data release. Study observations and caveats: In a later analysis, a missense DCLRE1C variant was linked to TCR beta V- and J-gene trimming.

The length of the CDR3 is 15 residues. Germline loops: CDR1 MNHEY, CDR2 SVGAGI. Between the trimmed V and J ends, which lost 0 bases and 0 bases, there was a span of 9 bases. This clone was seen a handful of times. Its cognate antigen is unknown. PCR was performed using 60 Vbeta and 13 Jbeta primers. The data were produced by immunoSEQ multiplex PCR, yet TCRdb's version contains in-frame clones alone and is incomplete. Here the sample spans 100,000 to 150,000 clones, 77% being singletons. The chain carries TRBV6-5 and TRBJ2-7, with D perhaps TRBD2 (6 bases). Sequencing input: PBMCs. This sequence was found in a male donor in good health and CMV-seropositive. CDR3 amino acids: CASSYSGTGSYEQYF. The DNA of the CDR3 is TGTGCCAGCAGTTACTCCGGGACTGGCTCCTACGAGCAGTACTTC.